Below are 23 T cell receptor beta chains sequenced from a single sample in a study of blood T cell repertoires in COVID-19. The repertoire was sequenced with immunoSEQ multiplex PCR; TCRdb's copy has only in-frame clones and lacks some. The sample contains 200,000 to 300,000 clones, over 75% of which appear only once. The sample consisted of peripheral blood. Receptor source: a human donor in a cohort sampled during active COVID-19.

The chain is built from TRBV13 and TRBJ2-7; 8 positions agree with TRBD1. V shed 5 bases and J 5 bases; nucleotides not matched to a gene: 11. Per the germline V gene, CDR1 is PRHDT and CDR2 is FYEKMQ (reference sequence). This CDR3 contains 15 residues. CDR3 sequence (DNA): TGTGCCAGCAGCCCGACGGACAGGGCACCGCACGAGCAGTACTTC. Protein sequence: CASSPTDRAPHEQYF.

This clone occurred a few times. The rearrangement uses TRBV16 and TRBJ2-7; D unclear. Germline assignment: CDR1 KGHSY and CDR2 FQNENV. CDR3 length equals 12 residues. Trimming left V 2 bases short and J 1 base short, with 3 bases between. CDR3 coding DNA: TGTGCCAGCAGCCAAGAGTCCTACGAGCAGTACTTC. Amino acid sequence: CASSQESYEQYF.

The V gene is TRBV6-5, the J gene TRBJ1-2; D gene uncertain. The CDR3 has 12 amino acids. Germline lookup yields CDR1 MNHEY and CDR2 SVGAGI. The germline V and J ends were trimmed by 6 bases and 4 bases, with 9 bases remaining between them. The DNA for the CDR3 is TGTGCCAGCAGAGAGGGCGGCTATGGCTACACCTTC. As protein: CASREGGYGYTF.

The chain links TRBV19 to TRBJ1-1; perhaps TRBD1 as D (6 bases). Trimming took off 7 bases at V and 6 bases at J, with 12 bases between the two ends. The length of the CDR3 is 12 residues. CDR1 LNHDA and CDR2 SQIVND come from the germline V gene (reference sequence). The CDR3 bases are TGTGCCAGTATCCAGGGGTTCCCTGAAGCTTTCTTT. Its translation: CASIQGFPEAFF.

CDR3 in amino acids: CASSEVMATDTQYF. CDR3 coding DNA: TGTGCCAGCAGTGAAGTGATGGCCACAGATACGCAGTATTTT. The V and J genes are TRBV2 and TRBJ2-3; D is uncertain. Germline V CDR1 and CDR2: SNHLY, FYNNEI. Deletions cut 1 base from V and 2 bases from J, with 7 bases between. The CDR3 loop spans 14 amino acids.

This sequence joins TRBV3-1 (or the pseudogene TRBV3-2) and TRBJ2-7; TRBD1 matches at 10 bases. V gave up 4 bases and J gave up 7 bases; unmatched junction bases: 13. The V gene's germline CDR1 is LGHDT and CDR2 YNNKEL (reference sequence). The CDR3 extends over 16 amino acids. The chain's CDR3 is CASSLFEGTGVREQYF. The CDR3 bases are TGTGCCAGCAGCCTATTCGAGGGGACAGGGGTTAGGGAGCAGTACTTC.

The V and J genes are TRBV11-1 and TRBJ2-7; 7 bases are a match to TRBD2. The CDR3 is 15 amino acids. Germline trimming cut 7 bases from V and 5 bases from J; bases unmatched to any gene: 14. CDR1 is SGHAT and CDR2 is FQDESV in the germline V gene (reference sequence). CDR3 residues: CASNPVGGSWNEQYF. The CDR3 DNA is TGTGCCAGCAACCCCGTGGGGGGGAGTTGGAACGAGCAGTACTTC.

CDR3 amino acids: CASSGRALGTGELFF. CDR3 in DNA: TGTGCCAGTAGTGGGAGGGCCCTCGGAACCGGGGAGCTGTTTTTT. This sequence joins TRBV19 and TRBJ2-2; 7 bases are a match to TRBD2. Germline CDR1 and CDR2: LNHDA and SQIVND (reference sequence). The CDR3 runs to 15 residues. V trimming: 5 bases; J trimming: 5 bases; junction bases outside the gene matches: 8.

CDR3 residues: CASSERQGVNTEAFF. CDR3 coding DNA: TGCGCCAGCAGCGAAAGACAGGGTGTGAACACTGAAGCTTTCTTT. The rearrangement joins TRBV5-1 to TRBJ1-1, with TRBD1 matching over 7 bases. CDR1 and CDR2 (germline): SGHRS, YFSETQ. This CDR3 spans 15 amino acids. V lost 4 bases, J lost 0 bases, and 6 bases stayed unmatched.

The chain joins TRBV30 to TRBJ1-4; D perhaps matches TRBD1 (5 bases). Germline V gene data show CDR1 as GTSNPN and CDR2 as SVGIG (reference sequence). V was pared by 0 bases and J by 4 bases, with 12 bases between. The CDR3 spans 15 residues. DNA of the CDR3: TGTGCCTGGAGTGTACGGGGGAGTTTTAATGAAAAACTGTTTTTT. As protein: CAWSVRGSFNEKLFF. Complete variable domain (other parts from reference TRBV30 and TRBJ1-4): SQTIHQWPATLVQPVGSPLSLECTVEGTSNPNLYWYRQAAGRGLQLLFYSVGIGQISSEVPQNLSASRPQDRQFILSSKKLLLSDSGFYLCAWSVRGSFNEKLFFGSGTQLSVL.

The chain uses TRBV7-9 and TRBJ2-7; D might be TRBD2 (6 bases). Per the germline V gene, CDR1 is SEHNR and CDR2 is FQNEAQ (reference sequence). CDR3 length: 14 amino acids. Trimming stripped 5 bases from V and 3 bases from J, with 14 bases between. Here the CDR3 reads CASSPPGLLYEQYF. CDR3 in DNA: TGTGCCAGCAGCCCGCCGGGACTTCTCTACGAGCAGTACTTC.

There are a few counts of this clone. The V gene is TRBV20-1, the J gene TRBJ2-3, with D tentatively TRBD1 (6 bases). The CDR3 has 15 residues. The germline V gene has CDR1 DFQATT and CDR2 SNEGSKA (reference sequence). V lost 6 bases, J lost 5 bases, and 21 bases lay in between. The CDR3 nucleotides are TGCAGTGCCAGTCGGGACACCCGGTCGGGAGATACGCAGTATTTT. Translated, it gives CSASRDTRSGDTQYF.

The chain combines TRBV7-9 with TRBJ2-1; 7 bases are shared with TRBD2. The CDR3 loop spans 15 amino acids. Looked up from germline, CDR1 is SEHNR and CDR2 is FQNEAQ (reference sequence). The V and J ends lost 5 bases and 3 bases, in that order; junction bases with no gene match: 7. CDR3 sequence: CASSMREGHYNEQFF. For the CDR3, the DNA is TGTGCCAGCAGCATGAGGGAGGGCCACTACAATGAGCAGTTCTTC.

The genes are TRBV18 and TRBJ1-2, with TRBD1 identical over 8 bases. CDR3 size: 16 residues. Per germline, CDR1 KGHSH and CDR2 LQKENI. Trimming cost V 3 bases and J 0 bases; bases outside gene matches: 6. The CDR3 coding sequence is TGTGCCAGCTCACCCAGCGACAGGGGAGCTAACTATGGCTACACCTTC. Translating it yields CASSPSDRGANYGYTF.

The chain joins TRBV27 to TRBJ2-1, with D maybe TRBD1 (6 bases). Trimming stripped 7 bases from V and 4 bases from J, with 11 bases between. Germline V CDR1 and CDR2: MNHEY, SMNVEV (reference sequence). The CDR3 loop spans 13 amino acids. The CDR3 sequence: CASKLDSYNEQFF. CDR3 nucleotide sequence: TGTGCCAGCAAACTGGACAGTTACAATGAGCAGTTCTTC.

The rearrangement links TRBV18 to TRBJ2-6; D remains unclear. Trimming removed 3 bases from V and 2 bases from J, with 14 bases in between. Germline V gene sequence: CDR1 KGHSH, CDR2 LQKENI. This CDR3 has 17 amino acids. The CDR3 region has the DNA TGTGCCAGCTCACCGGTGTATTCGGGTCCTGGGGCCAACGTCCTGACTTTC. It encodes CASSPVYSGPGANVLTF.

This chain uses TRBV2 with TRBJ2-7; 8 bases line up with TRBD1. The CDR3 contains 14 residues. The germline V gene has CDR1 SNHLY and CDR2 FYNNEI. V gave up 6 bases and J gave up 3 bases; unmatched junction bases: 7. The CDR3 DNA sequence: TGTGCCAGCAGGCCCCCGGACAGGGTCTACGAGCAGTACTTC. Translating it yields CASRPPDRVYEQYF.

The V call is TRBV5-4, the J call TRBJ2-7; 8 positions match TRBD1. The germline gives CDR1 SGHNT, CDR2 YYREEE (reference sequence). The trim removed 0 bases at V and 5 bases at J, leaving 7 bases unmatched. The CDR3 extends over 15 amino acids. The CDR3 sequence is CASSLGGRGLHEQYF. CDR3 nucleotide sequence: TGTGCCAGCAGCTTGGGGGGCAGGGGGCTGCACGAGCAGTACTTC. Looking up the rest from reference TRBV5-4 and TRBJ2-7 gives the full variable domain: ETGVTQSPTHLIKTRGQQVTLRCSSQSGHNTVSWYQQALGQGPQFIFQYYREEENGRGNFPPRFSGLQFPNYSSELNVNALELDDSALYLCASSLGGRGLHEQYFGPGTRLTVT.

The chain carries TRBV19 and TRBJ2-7; 11 bases align to TRBD2. Unmatched junction bases numbered 12, after V lost 0 bases and J lost 2 bases. The CDR3 has 19 amino acids. CDR1 is LNHDA and CDR2 is SQIVND in the germline V gene (reference sequence). In DNA form, the CDR3 reads TGTGCCAGTAGTATAGATAACTGGTCGACTAGCGGGGCCGCCTACGAGCAGTACTTC. Protein: CASSIDNWSTSGAAYEQYF.

This clone was counted a few times. The chain joins TRBV27 to TRBJ2-3; D might be TRBD2 (6 bases). Germline V gene sequence: CDR1 MNHEY, CDR2 SMNVEV (reference sequence). V lost 6 bases and J 1 base, leaving 17 bases between the germline ends. CDR3 length: 16 residues. The CDR3 DNA reads TGTGCCAGCAGGCCCGAGGCGGGATTTGGCACAGATACGCAGTATTTT. Translation: CASRPEAGFGTDTQYF.

The sample holds a few counts of this clone. This chain uses TRBV28 with TRBJ1-2, with TRBD1 matching 7 bases. The CDR3 has 14 amino acids. With V trimmed by 6 bases and J by 7 bases, 11 bases remained unmatched. Germline V gene sequence: CDR1 MDHEN, CDR2 SYDVKM. CDR3 in DNA: TGTGCCAGCAGCAAGACAGGGTTTCTCGGTGGCTACACCTTC. Amino acids: CASSKTGFLGGYTF.

Here the CDR3 reads CATSESGTGDIEQYF. The CDR3 coding sequence is TGTGCCACCAGTGAGTCCGGGACAGGGGACATCGAGCAGTACTTC. The chain employs TRBV24-1 and TRBJ2-7, with 10 bases matching TRBD1. CDR1 is KGHDR, CDR2 SFDVKD, per germline. This CDR3 comprises 15 residues. The V segment lost 4 bases and the J segment 6 bases; nucleotides outside the gene matches: 8.

The rearrangement links TRBV6-5 to TRBJ1-2; D may be TRBD1 (6 bases). Germline CDR1 reads MNHEY; CDR2 reads SVGAGI. V dropped 4 bases and J dropped 7 bases, with 13 bases sitting between them. The CDR3 consists of 13 residues. CDR3 amino acids: CASSLGGRRGYTF. The DNA of the CDR3 is TGTGCCAGCAGTTTGGGGGGGCGGCGTGGCTACACCTTC.